The present T cell receptor (beta chain) was sequenced within a study of blood T cell repertoires in COVID-19 (dated by TCRdb to 2019 to 2021). Notes on the research overall: The collaborator samples originated in the United States, Italy and Spain and spanned the acute and convalescent phases of COVID-19. The dataset comprised deeply sampled blood TCRbeta repertoires from subjects exposed to, actively infected with, or recovered from COVID-19. The samples were drawn from the first 160 participants of the ongoing ImmuneRACE study and from 950 to 1,500 subjects provided by 6 global collaborators. Where available, HLA class I and class II types were obtained from metadata supplied by the sample provider rather than from assay-based typing. Nearly every sample came with metadata listing a de-identified subject ID, COVID-19 status, age in years and sex. The material from the prospective study consisted of cDNA or gDNA derived from T cells, B-cell-depleted T cells, or PBMCs. The repertoires were made available in a free public database intended to serve as a resource for research on the immune response to SARS-CoV-2.

Points on this clone: This clone's antigen is unknown. No base quality values were provided; no much bigger clone lies one nucleotide off.

Overall results and qualifications from the work: How much clinical and demographic metadata was included differed by source and by participant, and the metadata was provided uncurated.

The collaborating institutions used their own protocols to collect whole blood in K2EDTA tubes. For TCRbeta analysis, collaborator samples were shipped as frozen whole blood, as isolated PBMCs, or as DNA extracted from either sample type. TCRbeta CDR3 regions were amplified from genomic DNA using the immunoSEQ Assay, a bias-controlled multiplex PCR. Processing in the source paper ran as follows. Within the assay, amplification of reference gene primers was used to estimate how many nucleated cells each sample contained. Sequence reads were collapsed and filtered to measure the absolute abundance of every unique TCRbeta CDR3 rearrangement. For each sample, productive Simpson clonality was calculated by taking the square root of Simpson's diversity index across productive rearrangements. TCRdb retrieved this table from immuneACCESS and kept in-frame rearrangements only. Not all clones are present; in checked studies, unresolved V genes account for under half, and no reason is known for the remainder. Clonal size and the V and J genes are those of that table, whereas D and trimming came from the DNA. This sample holds roughly 150,000 clones; roughly 80% were observed only once. The ten top clones hold about 9% of the sample.

The sequencing sample was made of peripheral blood. This receptor was taken from a man aged 45-65 years with active or convalescent COVID-19.

Here is the DNA: TGTGCCAGCAGCGGAGCGTGGTCTGAGCAGTACTTC. It specifies CASSGAWSEQYF. The chain is made from TRBV5-6 and TRBJ2-7; there is no confident call for the D gene. Taken from cysteine to phenylalanine, the CDR3 has 12 residues. Only the CDR3 DNA is retained, 36 bases long and in frame from the first base. The germline V gene encodes CDR1 SGHDT and CDR2 YYEEEE. V is pared back by 4 bases and J by 7 bases, with 12 bases lying between the germline termini.